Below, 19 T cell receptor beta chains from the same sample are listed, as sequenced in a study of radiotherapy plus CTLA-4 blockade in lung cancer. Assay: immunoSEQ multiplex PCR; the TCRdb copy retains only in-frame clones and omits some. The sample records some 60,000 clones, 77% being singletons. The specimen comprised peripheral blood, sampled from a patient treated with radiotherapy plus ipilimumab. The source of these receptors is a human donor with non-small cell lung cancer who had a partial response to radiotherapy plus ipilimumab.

The CDR3 reads CASSLGVGNEQFF. As DNA, the CDR3 is TGTGCCAGCAGCTTAGGGGTCGGGAATGAGCAGTTCTTC. The chain is built from TRBV7-9 and TRBJ2-1; D not certain. In germline, CDR1 is SEHNR, CDR2 FQNEAQ (reference sequence). V was pared by 1 base and J by 7 bases, with 8 bases between. The CDR3 has 13 residues.

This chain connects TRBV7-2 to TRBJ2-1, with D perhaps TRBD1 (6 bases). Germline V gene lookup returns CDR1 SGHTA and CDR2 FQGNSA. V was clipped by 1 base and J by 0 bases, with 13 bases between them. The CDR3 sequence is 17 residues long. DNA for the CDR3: TGTGCCAGCAGCTTAGTAATGGGGGCAGCCTCCTACAATGAGCAGTTCTTC. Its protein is CASSLVMGAASYNEQFF.

The DNA of the CDR3 is TGTGCCAGCAGCGTAGGACAGAACTCTGGAAACACCATATATTTT. It yields the protein CASSVGQNSGNTIYF. The chain combines TRBV9 with TRBJ1-3, with D perhaps TRBD1 (5 bases). The germline CDR1 and CDR2 sequences are SGDLS and YYNGEE. CDR3 length equals 15 residues. Trimming pared 0 bases from V and 0 bases from J, leaving 7 bases between. The full variable domain, completed using reference TRBV9 and TRBJ1-3, is DSGVTQTPKHLITATGQRVTLRCSPRSGDLSVYWYQQSLDQGLQFLIQYYNGEERAKGNILERFSAQQFPDLHSELNLSSLELGDSALYFCASSVGQNSGNTIYFGEGSWLTVV.

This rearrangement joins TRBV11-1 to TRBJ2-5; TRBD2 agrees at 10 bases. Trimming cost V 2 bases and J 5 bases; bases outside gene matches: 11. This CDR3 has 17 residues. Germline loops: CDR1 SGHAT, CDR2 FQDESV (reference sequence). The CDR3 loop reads CASSLLLAGGPRETQYF. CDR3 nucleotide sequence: TGTGCCAGCAGCTTATTATTAGCGGGGGGACCTCGGGAGACCCAGTACTTC.

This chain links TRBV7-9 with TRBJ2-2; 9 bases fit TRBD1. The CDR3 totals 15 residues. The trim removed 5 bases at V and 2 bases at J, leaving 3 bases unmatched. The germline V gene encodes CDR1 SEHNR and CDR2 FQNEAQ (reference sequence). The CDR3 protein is CASSPGQGNTGELFF. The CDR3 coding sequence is TGTGCCAGCAGCCCGGGACAGGGAAACACCGGGGAGCTGTTTTTT.

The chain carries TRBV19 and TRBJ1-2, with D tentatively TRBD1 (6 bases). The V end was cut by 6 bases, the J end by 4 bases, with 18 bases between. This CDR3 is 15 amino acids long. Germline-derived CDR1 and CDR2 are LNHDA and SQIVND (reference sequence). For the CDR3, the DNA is TGTGCCAGTAGACCCCTAGGCGGACAGAGCTATGGCTACACCTTC. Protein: CASRPLGGQSYGYTF.

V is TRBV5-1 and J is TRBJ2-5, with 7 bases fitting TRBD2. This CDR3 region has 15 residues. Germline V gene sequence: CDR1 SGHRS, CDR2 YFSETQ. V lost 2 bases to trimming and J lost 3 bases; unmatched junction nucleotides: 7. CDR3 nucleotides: TGCGCCAGCAGCTTTTGGGGGGGTCAGGAAGAGACCCAGTACTTC. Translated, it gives CASSFWGGQEETQYF.

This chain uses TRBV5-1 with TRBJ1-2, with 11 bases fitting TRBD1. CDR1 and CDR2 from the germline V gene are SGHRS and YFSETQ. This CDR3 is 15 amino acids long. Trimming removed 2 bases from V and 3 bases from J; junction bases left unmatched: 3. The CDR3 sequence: CASSFWTGGDYGYTF. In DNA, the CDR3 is TGCGCCAGCAGCTTCTGGACAGGGGGCGACTATGGCTACACCTTC.

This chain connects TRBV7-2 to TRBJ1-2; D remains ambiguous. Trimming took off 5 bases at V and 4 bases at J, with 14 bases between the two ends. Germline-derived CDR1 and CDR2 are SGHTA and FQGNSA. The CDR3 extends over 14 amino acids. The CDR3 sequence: CASSPGPPPYGYTF. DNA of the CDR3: TGTGCCAGCAGCCCAGGTCCACCGCCCTATGGCTACACCTTC. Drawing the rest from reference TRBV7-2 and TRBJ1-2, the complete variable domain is GAGVSQSPSNKVTEKGKDVELRCDPISGHTALYWYRQSLGQGLEFLIYFQGNSAPDKSGLPSDRFSAERTGGSVSTLTIQRTQQEDSAVYLCASSPGPPPYGYTFGSGTRLTVV.

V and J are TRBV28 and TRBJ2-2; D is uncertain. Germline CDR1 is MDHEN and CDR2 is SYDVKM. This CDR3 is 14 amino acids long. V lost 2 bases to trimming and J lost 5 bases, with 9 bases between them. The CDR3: CASSLIASTGELFF. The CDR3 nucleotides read TGTGCCAGCAGTTTAATAGCCTCGACCGGGGAGCTGTTTTTT. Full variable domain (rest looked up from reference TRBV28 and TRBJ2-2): DVKVTQSSRYLVKRTGEKVFLECVQDMDHENMFWYRQDPGLGLRLIYFSYDVKMKEKGDIPEGYSVSREKKERFSLILESASTNQTSMYLCASSLIASTGELFFGEGSRLTVL.

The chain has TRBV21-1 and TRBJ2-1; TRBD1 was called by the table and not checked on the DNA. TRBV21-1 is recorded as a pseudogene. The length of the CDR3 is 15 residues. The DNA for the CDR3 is TGTGCCAGCAGCCACCACCCACAGGGTCCTGGTGAGCAGTTCTTC. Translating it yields CASSHHPQGPGEQFF.

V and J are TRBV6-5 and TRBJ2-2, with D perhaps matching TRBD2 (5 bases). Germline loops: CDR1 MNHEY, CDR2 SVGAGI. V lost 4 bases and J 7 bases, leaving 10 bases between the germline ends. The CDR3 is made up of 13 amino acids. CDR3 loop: CASSSTRSGELFF. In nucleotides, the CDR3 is TGTGCCAGCAGTTCCACTAGGAGCGGGGAGCTGTTTTTT.

In DNA, the CDR3 is TGCGCCAGCACCAGGGGTGGTTCAACTAATGAAAAACTGTTTTTT. Translating it yields CASTRGGSTNEKLFF. V is TRBV5-1 and J is TRBJ1-4; TRBD1 is a possible D gene (6 bases). The CDR3 runs 15 residues. The V gene lost 6 bases and the J gene lost 0 bases, with 12 bases spanning the gap. Germline V gene lookup returns CDR1 SGHRS and CDR2 YFSETQ.

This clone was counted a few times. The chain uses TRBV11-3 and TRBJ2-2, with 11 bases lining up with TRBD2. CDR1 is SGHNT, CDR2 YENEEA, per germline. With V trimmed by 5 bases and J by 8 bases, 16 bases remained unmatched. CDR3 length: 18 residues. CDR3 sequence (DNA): TGTGCCAGCAGCGTAGGCCTTTTGACTAGCGGGATCGAGGGGGAGCTGTTTTTT. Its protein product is CASSVGLLTSGIEGELFF.

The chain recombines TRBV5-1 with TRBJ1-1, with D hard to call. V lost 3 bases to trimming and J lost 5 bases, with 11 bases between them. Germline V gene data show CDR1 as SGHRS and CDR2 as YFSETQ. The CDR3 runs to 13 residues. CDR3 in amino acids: CASSSVRETEAFF. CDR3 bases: TGCGCCAGCAGCTCCGTACGAGAAACTGAAGCTTTCTTT. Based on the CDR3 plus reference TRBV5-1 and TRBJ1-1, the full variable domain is KAGVTQTPRYLIKTRGQQVTLSCSPISGHRSVSWYQQTPGQGLQFLFEYFSETQRNKGNFPGRFSGRQFSNSRSEMNVSTLELGDSALYLCASSSVRETEAFFGQGTRLTVV.

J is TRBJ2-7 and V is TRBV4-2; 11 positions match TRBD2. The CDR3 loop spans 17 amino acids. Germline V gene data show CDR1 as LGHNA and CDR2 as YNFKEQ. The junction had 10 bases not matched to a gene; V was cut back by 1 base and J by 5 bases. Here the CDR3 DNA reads TGTGCCAGCAGCCAAGCCCTTAGCGGGGGGGCCGGGAACGAGCAGTACTTC. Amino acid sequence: CASSQALSGGAGNEQYF.

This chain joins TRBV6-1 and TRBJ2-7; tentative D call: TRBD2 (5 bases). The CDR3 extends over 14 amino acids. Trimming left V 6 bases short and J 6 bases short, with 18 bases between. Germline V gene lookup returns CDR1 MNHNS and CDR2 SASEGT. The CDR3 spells CASSPAGIPLEQYF. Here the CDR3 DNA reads TGTGCCAGCAGCCCGGCGGGCATCCCTCTCGAGCAGTACTTC.

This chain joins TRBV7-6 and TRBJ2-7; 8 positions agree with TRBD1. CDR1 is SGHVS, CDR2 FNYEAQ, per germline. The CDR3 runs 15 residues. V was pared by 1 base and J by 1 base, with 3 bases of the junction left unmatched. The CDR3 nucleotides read TGTGCCAGCAGCTTAGAACAGGGGGAGTCCTACGAGCAGTACTTC. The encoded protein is CASSLEQGESYEQYF.

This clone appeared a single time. The CDR3 spells CASSYSSGLAETQYF. The CDR3 DNA follows: TGTGCCAGCAGTTACTCCTCCGGACTAGCAGAGACCCAGTACTTC. The chain has TRBV6-5 and TRBJ2-5, with 8 bases identical to TRBD2. The CDR3 loop spans 15 amino acids. The J segment lost 4 bases and the V segment lost 0 bases, leaving 4 bases of the junction unmatched. CDR1 MNHEY and CDR2 SVGAGI come from the germline V gene.